Each of the 7 T cell receptor beta chains below was sequenced from the same sample in a study of graft-versus-host responses after intestinal transplantation. Generated by immunoSEQ multiplex PCR, the TCRdb table keeps only in-frame clones and is missing some. The table includes about 39,000 clones, approximately 93% detected once. This sample comprised PBMCs, obtained less than 750 days after intestinal transplantation. Source of these receptors: a human patient who received an intestinal transplant, so some T cells may come from the graft donor.

CDR3 in amino acids: CASRSLGSDTQYF. Written as DNA, the CDR3 is TGTGCCAGCAGATCACTAGGGTCAGATACGCAGTATTTT. V usage is TRBV2 and J usage is TRBJ2-3; weak D call: TRBD2 (5 bases). Trimming left V 6 bases short and J 4 bases short, with 11 bases between. CDR1 is SNHLY, CDR2 FYNNEI, per germline. The CDR3 runs to 13 residues.

The chain carries TRBV5-1 and TRBJ1-1; D call uncertain. The CDR3 is 14 amino acids. Germline V gives CDR1 SGHRS, CDR2 YFSETQ. Trimming removed 0 bases at V and 0 bases at J, with 6 bases between. The CDR3: CASSLGAVNTEAFF. CDR3 sequence (DNA): TGCGCCAGCAGCTTGGGGGCGGTGAACACTGAAGCTTTCTTT. The whole variable domain, filled in from reference TRBV5-1 and TRBJ1-1, reads KAGVTQTPRYLIKTRGQQVTLSCSPISGHRSVSWYQQTPGQGLQFLFEYFSETQRNKGNFPGRFSGRQFSNSRSEMNVSTLELGDSALYLCASSLGAVNTEAFFGQGTRLTVV.

The chain carries TRBV11-2 and TRBJ1-5; D is uncertain. V lost 1 base to trimming and J lost 3 bases, with 4 bases between them. CDR3 size: 13 residues. Germline V gene data show CDR1 as SGHAT and CDR2 as FQNNGV. CDR3 DNA sequence: TGTGCCAGCAGCTTAGGGGACAATCAGCCCCAGCATTTT. Protein product: CASSLGDNQPQHF.

V usage is TRBV19 and J usage is TRBJ2-5; the D is unclear. The tail of the sequence fits TRBJ2-7 better, so the J call may be wrong. This CDR3 is built from 19 residues. Germline-derived CDR1 and CDR2 are LNHDA and SQIVND (reference sequence). CDR3: CARPFLKSLIGSSSYEQYF. CDR3 DNA: TGTGCCAGACCTTTTTTGAAATCTCTTATAGGTTCCTCCTCCTACGAGCAGTACTTC.

This chain connects TRBV7-9 to TRBJ2-3; 8 bases agree with TRBD1. V dropped 5 bases and J dropped 9; count of bases not matched to a gene: 16. Germline V gene lookup returns CDR1 SEHNR and CDR2 FQNEAQ (reference sequence). The CDR3 length is 16 residues. CDR3 region: CASSRPGDRPWGTQYF. As DNA, the CDR3 is TGTGCCAGCAGCCGACCAGGGGACAGGCCCTGGGGGACGCAGTATTTT.

Details on this clone: Given a much more abundant clone one base away, this may be a read error. This rearrangement joins TRBV11-2 to TRBJ2-3, with D unclear. Between the trimmed V and J ends, which lost 1 base and 6 bases, there was a span of 2 bases. This CDR3 has 11 amino acids. Germline V gene lookup returns CDR1 SGHAT and CDR2 FQNNGV. DNA for the CDR3: TGTGCCAGCAGCTTAGTCGATACGCAGTATTTT. Residues: CASSLVDTQYF.

The chain links TRBV7-9 to TRBJ2-7; D is unresolved. Germline CDR1 SEHNR, CDR2 FQNEAQ (reference sequence). The CDR3 covers 10 residues. V was shortened by 3 bases and J by 5 bases, with 2 bases between the two germline ends. CDR3 DNA: TGTGCCAGCAGCTTCCACGAGCAGTACTTC. Its protein is CASSFHEQYF.